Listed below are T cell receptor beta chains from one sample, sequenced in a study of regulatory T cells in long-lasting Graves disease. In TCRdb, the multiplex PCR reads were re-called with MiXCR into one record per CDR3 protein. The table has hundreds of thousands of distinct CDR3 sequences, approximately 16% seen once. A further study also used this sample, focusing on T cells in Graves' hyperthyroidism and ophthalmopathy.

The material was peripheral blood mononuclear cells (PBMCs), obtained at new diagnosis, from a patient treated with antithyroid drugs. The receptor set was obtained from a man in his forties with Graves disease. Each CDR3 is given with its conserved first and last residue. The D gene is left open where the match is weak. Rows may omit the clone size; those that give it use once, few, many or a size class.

DNA: TGTGCCACCAGCAGAGATGCAGGGGGCTTTGCTGGAAACACCATATATTTT; CDR3: CATSRDAGGFAGNTIYF; D: TRBD1; size: few; J: TRBJ1-3; V: TRBV15
DNA: TGCGCCAGCAGAACCGGGACAGGGTCGCCGGAGACCCAGTACTTC; CDR3: CASRTGTGSPETQYF; D: TRBD1; size: many; J: TRBJ2-5; V: TRBV5-1
DNA: TGTGCCATCAGTGACCTCGGACAGTTCACAGATACGCAGTATTTT; CDR3: CAISDLGQFTDTQYF; D: -; size: -; J: TRBJ2-3; V: TRBV10-3
DNA: TGTGCCAGCAGTTTAAGGGGACAGGGTGCCTACGAGCAGTACTTC; CDR3: CASSLRGQGAYEQYF; D: TRBD1; size: many; J: TRBJ2-7; V: TRBV27
DNA: TGCAGTGCTATCAGAGACAGGGCGGAAGATACGCAGTATTTT; CDR3: CSAIRDRAEDTQYF; D: TRBD1; size: few; J: TRBJ2-3; V: TRBV20-1
DNA: TGTGCCAGCAGCTTAGTATCAGGGGTTTCGTACGAGCAGTACTTC; CDR3: CASSLVSGVSYEQYF; D: -; size: few; J: TRBJ2-7; V: TRBV7-6
DNA: TGTGCCAGCAGCCATAGAGGCAGGGACAATGAGCAGTTCTTC; CDR3: CASSHRGRDNEQFF; D: -; size: few; J: TRBJ2-1; V: TRBV4-2
DNA: TGTGCCAGCAGCGCGTCAGAGCAAGAGACCCAGTACTTC; CDR3: CASSASEQETQYF; D: -; size: many; J: TRBJ2-5; V: TRBV11-3
DNA: TGTGCCAGCAGTTACTCGGTATCTTTGGCTAGCGGGGGTCAGGACACAGATACGCAGTATTTT; CDR3: CASSYSVSLASGGQDTDTQYF; D: TRBD2; size: many; J: TRBJ2-3; V: TRBV6-2/TRBV6-3
DNA: TGTGCCAGCAGCCAAATCGACGGTGGGGCCAACGTCCTGACTTTC; CDR3: CASSQIDGGANVLTF; D: -; size: many; J: TRBJ2-6; V: TRBV4-2
DNA: TGCGCCAGCAGCCCAGGCGAGAGGGCGGGAGGTTGGGAGACCCAGTACTTC; CDR3: CASSPGERAGGWETQYF; D: TRBD2; size: many; J: TRBJ2-5; V: TRBV5-1
DNA: TGTGCCAGCACCCGGCCCCCCCAAGAGACCCAGTACTTC; CDR3: CASTRPPQETQYF; D: -; size: many; J: TRBJ2-5; V: TRBV5-5
DNA: TGTGCCAGCGGATTCGGGACCACAGATACGCAGTATTTT; CDR3: CASGFGTTDTQYF; D: -; size: many; J: TRBJ2-3; V: TRBV27
DNA: TGTGCCAGCAGCGTAGGAGCAGGGGGCGGCTACACCTTC; CDR3: CASSVGAGGGYTF; D: TRBD1; size: few; J: TRBJ1-2; V: TRBV9
DNA: TGCAGCGCGCAGGACAACCCTACCTACGAGCAGTACTTC; CDR3: CSAQDNPTYEQYF; D: -; size: many; J: TRBJ2-7; V: TRBV20-1
DNA: TGCAGTGCTAGAGGAATCTGGGCGGACTGGAAGAAAAACATTCAGTACTTC; CDR3: CSARGIWADWKKNIQYF; D: -; size: -; J: TRBJ2-4; V: TRBV20-1
DNA: TGTGCCAGCAGCCCGATCCTGAATTCACCCCTCCACTTT; CDR3: CASSPILNSPLHF; D: -; size: many; J: TRBJ1-6; V: TRBV3-1
DNA: TGCAGTGCTAGAGATCCAAGGGGGCTCACCGCCGGGGAGCTGTTTTTT; CDR3: CSARDPRGLTAGELFF; D: TRBD1; size: -; J: TRBJ2-2; V: TRBV20-1
DNA: TGTGCCAGCAGCCCTCGTAGGGGCAATAATTCACCCCTCCACTTT; CDR3: CASSPRRGNNSPLHF; D: -; size: many; J: TRBJ1-6; V: TRBV11-2
DNA: TGTGCCAGCAGCGTCCGGGACAGGCACGGCTACACCTTC; CDR3: CASSVRDRHGYTF; D: TRBD1; size: few; J: TRBJ1-2; V: TRBV3-1
DNA: TGCAGTGCTAGAGGAAGGGGGGGTGGTCAGCCCCAGCATTTT; CDR3: CSARGRGGGQPQHF; D: -; size: many; J: TRBJ1-5; V: TRBV20-1
DNA: TGTGCCAGCACCTGGGGCGGGGGGCCCTACAATGAGCAGTTCTTC; CDR3: CASTWGGGPYNEQFF; D: TRBD2; size: many; J: TRBJ2-1; V: TRBV12-3/TRBV12-4
DNA: TGCGCCAGCAGCCAAGAGATGCTCAGGAATCAGCCCCAGCATTTT; CDR3: CASSQEMLRNQPQHF; D: -; size: few; J: TRBJ1-5; V: TRBV4-1